These T cell receptor beta chains were read from a single sample in a study of T cells in tuberculosis. Sequenced by immunoSEQ multiplex PCR; TCRdb stores in-frame clones only, minus some. The sample shows 23,000 or so clones, roughly 95% of them seen only once. Sequencing was done on a sample of PBMCs. The origin of the receptors is a donor between 10 and 29 years old with latent tuberculosis or without tuberculosis infection. CDR3s include the opening cysteine and the closing phenylalanine or tryptophan. Some rows mark clone size as missing; the rest say once, few, many or name a class of expanded clone.

v_gene: TRBV9
abundance: once
CDR3aa: CASSVAEGRGEKLFF

v_gene: TRBV29-1
abundance: -
CDR3aa: CSVNAEGQIKTEAFF

v_gene: TRBV25-1
abundance: -
CDR3aa: CASSGQSSGNTIYF

v_gene: TRBV9
abundance: -
CDR3aa: CASSAGGTTSSGDEQFF

v_gene: TRBV5-4
abundance: once
CDR3aa: CASRGRQETQYF

v_gene: TRBV19
abundance: -
CDR3aa: CASSYGGGTEAFF

v_gene: TRBV11-3
abundance: -
CDR3aa: CASSLVGGRAYEQFF

v_gene: TRBV6-1
abundance: -
CDR3aa: CATLDRAVSEKLFF

v_gene: TRBV19
abundance: -
CDR3aa: CASSTDRAAEAFF

v_gene: TRBV2
abundance: -
CDR3aa: CASRVFSTYSYEQYF

v_gene: TRBV29-1
abundance: -
CDR3aa: CSLADGEETQYF

v_gene: TRBV19
abundance: -
CDR3aa: CASSIGRTGGSPLHF

v_gene: TRBV4-1
abundance: few
CDR3aa: CASSQEGQGNTEAFF

v_gene: TRBV7-2
abundance: -
CDR3aa: CASSYEGGRTDTQYF

v_gene: TRBV30
abundance: -
CDR3aa: CAWGDRGGTEAFF

v_gene: TRBV5-6
abundance: -
CDR3aa: CASSLEAEDYGYTF

v_gene: TRBV30
abundance: -
CDR3aa: CAWDTLRGTESPLHF

v_gene: TRBV2
abundance: -
CDR3aa: CASSAKGGGMSSYNEQFF

v_gene: TRBV4-1
abundance: -
CDR3aa: CASSQAGEITEAFF

v_gene: TRBV6-1
abundance: -
CDR3aa: CASSELEGLNTEAFF

v_gene: TRBV12-2
abundance: -
CDR3aa: CASRSWTVRHEQYF

v_gene: TRBV4-1
abundance: -
CDR3aa: CASSRDRVNHGYTF

v_gene: TRBV4-2
abundance: -
CDR3aa: CASSSSGGAEDTQYF

v_gene: TRBV4-1
abundance: -
CDR3aa: CASSQVVFNRGNTEAFF

v_gene: TRBV2
abundance: -
CDR3aa: CASRRRPGQGNEKLFF

v_gene: TRBV29-1
abundance: -
CDR3aa: CSVRRVAAEAFF

v_gene: TRBV6-5
abundance: -
CDR3aa: CASSRDSRNQPQHF

v_gene: TRBV9
abundance: -
CDR3aa: CASKQGAYGYTF

v_gene: TRBV7-9
abundance: -
CDR3aa: CASSLQGANYGYTF

v_gene: TRBV19
abundance: -
CDR3aa: CASSLRGNTEAFF

v_gene: TRBV6-1
abundance: -
CDR3aa: CASSEAVSGAGHQPQHF

v_gene: TRBV5-4
abundance: -
CDR3aa: CASSFGGGEQFF

v_gene: TRBV18
abundance: -
CDR3aa: CASSPVRSNEKLFF

v_gene: TRBV9
abundance: once
CDR3aa: CASSSPRGGAQYF

v_gene: TRBV19
abundance: once
CDR3aa: CASSPRDSLNEKLFF

v_gene: TRBV6-1
abundance: -
CDR3aa: CASSEDYFRTDTQYF

v_gene: TRBV4-2
abundance: -
CDR3aa: CASSQRTGGLLDGYTF

v_gene: TRBV21-1
abundance: -
CDR3aa: CASSRGTNSPLHF

v_gene: TRBV2
abundance: -
CDR3aa: CASSEESSWTSTDTQYF

v_gene: TRBV9
abundance: -
CDR3aa: CASSAMNTEAFF

v_gene: TRBV4-2
abundance: few
CDR3aa: CASSDQMGGGEKLFF

v_gene: TRBV5-8
abundance: -
CDR3aa: CASSFRAGGLGEQYF

v_gene: TRBV18
abundance: -
CDR3aa: CASSPRTSGTAKNIQYF

v_gene: TRBV7-6
abundance: once
CDR3aa: CASSLGTAEAFF

v_gene: TRBV5-1
abundance: -
CDR3aa: CASSMRTVNTGELFF

v_gene: TRBV29-1
abundance: once
CDR3aa: CSVRTGWSNYGYTF

v_gene: TRBV11-2
abundance: -
CDR3aa: CASSFSGFATNEKLFF

v_gene: TRBV11-1
abundance: -
CDR3aa: CASTQPNTEAFF

v_gene: TRBV28
abundance: -
CDR3aa: CASSPGNLSNQPQHF

v_gene: TRBV9
abundance: once
CDR3aa: CASSVSGTSGADTQYF

v_gene: TRBV6-1
abundance: -
CDR3aa: CASGTAQGQAQHF

v_gene: TRBV9
abundance: -
CDR3aa: CASSVERGGTEAFF

v_gene: TRBV27
abundance: -
CDR3aa: CASSGETGARANVLTF